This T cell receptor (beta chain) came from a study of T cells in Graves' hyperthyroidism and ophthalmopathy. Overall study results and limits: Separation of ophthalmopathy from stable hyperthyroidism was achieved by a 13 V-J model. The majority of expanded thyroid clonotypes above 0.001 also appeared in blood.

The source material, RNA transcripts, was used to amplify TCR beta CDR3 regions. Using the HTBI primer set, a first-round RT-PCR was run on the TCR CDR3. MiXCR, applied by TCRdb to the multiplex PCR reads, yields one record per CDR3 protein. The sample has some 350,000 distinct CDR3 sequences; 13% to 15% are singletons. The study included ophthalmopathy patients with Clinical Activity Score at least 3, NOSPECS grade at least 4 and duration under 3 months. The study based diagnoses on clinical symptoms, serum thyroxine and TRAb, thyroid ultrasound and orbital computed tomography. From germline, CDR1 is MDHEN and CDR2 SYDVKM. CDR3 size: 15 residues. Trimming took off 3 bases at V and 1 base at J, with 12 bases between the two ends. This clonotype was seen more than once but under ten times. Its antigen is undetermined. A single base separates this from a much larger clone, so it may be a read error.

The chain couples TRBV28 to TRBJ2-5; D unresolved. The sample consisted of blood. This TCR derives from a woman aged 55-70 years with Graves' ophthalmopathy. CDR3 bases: TGTGCCAGCAGTTTGTGGCGGAGACTCCAAGAGACCCAGTACTTC. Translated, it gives CASSLWRRLQETQYF.